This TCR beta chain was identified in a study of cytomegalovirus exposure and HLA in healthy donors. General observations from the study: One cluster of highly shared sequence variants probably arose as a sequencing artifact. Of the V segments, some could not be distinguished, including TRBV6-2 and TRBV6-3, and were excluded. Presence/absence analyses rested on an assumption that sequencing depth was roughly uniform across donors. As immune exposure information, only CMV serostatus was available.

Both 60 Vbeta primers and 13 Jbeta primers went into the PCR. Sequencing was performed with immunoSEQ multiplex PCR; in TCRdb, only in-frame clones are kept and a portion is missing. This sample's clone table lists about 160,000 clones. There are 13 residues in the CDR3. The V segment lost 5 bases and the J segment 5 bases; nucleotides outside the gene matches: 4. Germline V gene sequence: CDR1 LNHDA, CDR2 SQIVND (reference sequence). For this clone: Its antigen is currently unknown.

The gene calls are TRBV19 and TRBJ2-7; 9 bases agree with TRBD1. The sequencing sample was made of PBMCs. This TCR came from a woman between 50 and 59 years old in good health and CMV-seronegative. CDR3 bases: TGTGCCAGTAGTCCACGGACAGGGGACGAGCAGTACTTC. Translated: CASSPRTGDEQYF. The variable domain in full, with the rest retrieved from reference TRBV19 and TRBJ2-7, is DGGITQSPKYLFRKEGQNVTLSCEQNLNHDAMYWYRQDPGQGLRLIYYSQIVNDFQKGDIAEGYSVSREKKESFPLTVTSAQKNPTAFYLCASSPRTGDEQYFGPGTRLTVT.